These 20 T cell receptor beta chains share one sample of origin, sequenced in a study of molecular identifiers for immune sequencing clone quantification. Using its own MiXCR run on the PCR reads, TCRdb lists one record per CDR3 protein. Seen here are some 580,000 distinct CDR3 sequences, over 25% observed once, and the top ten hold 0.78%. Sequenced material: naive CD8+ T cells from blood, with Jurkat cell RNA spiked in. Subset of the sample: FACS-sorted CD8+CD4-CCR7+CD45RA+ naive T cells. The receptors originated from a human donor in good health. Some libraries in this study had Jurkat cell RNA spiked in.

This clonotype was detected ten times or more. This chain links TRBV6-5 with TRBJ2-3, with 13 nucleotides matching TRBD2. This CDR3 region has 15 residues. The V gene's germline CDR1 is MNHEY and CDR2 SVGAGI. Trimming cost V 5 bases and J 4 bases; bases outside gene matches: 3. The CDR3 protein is CASSLGTSGADTQYF. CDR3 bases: TGTGCCAGCAGTCTAGGGACTAGCGGGGCAGATACGCAGTATTTT.

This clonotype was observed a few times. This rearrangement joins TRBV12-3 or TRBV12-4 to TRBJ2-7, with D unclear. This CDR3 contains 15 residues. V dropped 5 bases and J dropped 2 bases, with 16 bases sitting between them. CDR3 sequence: CASSLSSWAPYEQYF. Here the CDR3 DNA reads TGTGCCAGCAGTCTATCCTCGTGGGCCCCCTACGAGCAGTACTTC.

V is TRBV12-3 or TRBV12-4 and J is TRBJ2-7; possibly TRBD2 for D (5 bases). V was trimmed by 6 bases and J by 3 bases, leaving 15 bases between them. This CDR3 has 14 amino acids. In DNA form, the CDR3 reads TGTGCCAGCAGCGACGGACTGAGAGACTACGAGCAGTACTTC. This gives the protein CASSDGLRDYEQYF.

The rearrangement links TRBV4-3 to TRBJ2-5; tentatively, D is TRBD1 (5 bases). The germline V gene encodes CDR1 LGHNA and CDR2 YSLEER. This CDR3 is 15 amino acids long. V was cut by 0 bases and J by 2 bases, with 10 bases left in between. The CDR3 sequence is CASSQDVTDQETQYF. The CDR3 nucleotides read TGCGCCAGCAGCCAAGACGTGACAGATCAAGAGACCCAGTACTTC.

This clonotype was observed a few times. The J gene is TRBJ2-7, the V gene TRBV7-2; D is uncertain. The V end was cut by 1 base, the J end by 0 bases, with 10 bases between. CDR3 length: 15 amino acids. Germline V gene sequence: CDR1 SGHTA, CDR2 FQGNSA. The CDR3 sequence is CASSLEARNSYEQYF. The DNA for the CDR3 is TGTGCCAGCAGCTTAGAGGCCAGAAACTCCTACGAGCAGTACTTC.

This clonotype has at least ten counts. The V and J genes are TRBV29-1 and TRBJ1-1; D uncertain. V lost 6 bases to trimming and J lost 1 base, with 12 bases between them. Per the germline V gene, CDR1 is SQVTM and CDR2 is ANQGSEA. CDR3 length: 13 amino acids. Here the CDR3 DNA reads TGCAGCGTCGCCGGGCCAGAGAACACTGAAGCTTTCTTT. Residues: CSVAGPENTEAFF.

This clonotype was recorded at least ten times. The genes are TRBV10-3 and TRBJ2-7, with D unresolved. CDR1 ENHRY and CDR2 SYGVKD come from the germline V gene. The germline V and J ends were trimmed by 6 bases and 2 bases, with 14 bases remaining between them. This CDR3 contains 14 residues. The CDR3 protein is CAISQTSGPYEQYF. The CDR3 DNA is TGTGCCATCAGCCAAACATCGGGCCCCTACGAGCAGTACTTC.

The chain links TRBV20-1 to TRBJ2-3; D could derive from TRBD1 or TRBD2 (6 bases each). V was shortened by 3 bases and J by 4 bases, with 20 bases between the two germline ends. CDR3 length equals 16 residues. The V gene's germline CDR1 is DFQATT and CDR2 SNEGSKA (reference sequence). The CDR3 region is CSARKGGTRWSDTQYF. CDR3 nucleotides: TGCAGTGCTAGGAAAGGGGGGACCCGGTGGTCAGATACGCAGTATTTT.

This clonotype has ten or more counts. Here the CDR3 reads CASSWDRFMNTEAFF. DNA of the CDR3: TGTGCCAGCAGCTGGGACAGGTTTATGAACACTGAAGCTTTCTTT. The chain employs TRBV7-9 and TRBJ1-1; TRBD1 aligns across 8 bases. The V gene end was trimmed by 4 bases and the J gene end by 0 bases; junction bases not matched to a gene: 4. The germline gives CDR1 SEHNR, CDR2 FQNEAQ (reference sequence). The CDR3 runs to 15 residues.

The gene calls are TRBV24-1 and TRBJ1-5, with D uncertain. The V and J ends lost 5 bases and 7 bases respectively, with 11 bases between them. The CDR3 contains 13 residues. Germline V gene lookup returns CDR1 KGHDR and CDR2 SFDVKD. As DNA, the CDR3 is TGTGCCACCAGTGTCGGGCTAGGACAGCCCCAGCATTTT. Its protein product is CATSVGLGQPQHF.

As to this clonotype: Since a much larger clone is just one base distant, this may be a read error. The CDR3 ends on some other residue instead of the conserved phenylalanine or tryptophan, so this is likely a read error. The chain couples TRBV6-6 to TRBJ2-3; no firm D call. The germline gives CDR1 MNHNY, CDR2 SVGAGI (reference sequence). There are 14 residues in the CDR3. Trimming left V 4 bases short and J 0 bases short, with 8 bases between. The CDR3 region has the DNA TGTGCCAGCAGTTGGGCAAGGAGCACAGATACGCAGTATTCT. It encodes CASSWARSTDTQYS.

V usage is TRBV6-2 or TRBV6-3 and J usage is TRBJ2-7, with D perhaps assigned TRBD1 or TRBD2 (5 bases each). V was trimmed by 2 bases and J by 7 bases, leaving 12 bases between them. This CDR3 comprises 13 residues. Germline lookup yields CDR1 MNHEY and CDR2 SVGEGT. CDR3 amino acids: CASSYTVGVEQYF. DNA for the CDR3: TGTGCCAGCAGTTACACGGTGGGGGTTGAGCAGTACTTC.

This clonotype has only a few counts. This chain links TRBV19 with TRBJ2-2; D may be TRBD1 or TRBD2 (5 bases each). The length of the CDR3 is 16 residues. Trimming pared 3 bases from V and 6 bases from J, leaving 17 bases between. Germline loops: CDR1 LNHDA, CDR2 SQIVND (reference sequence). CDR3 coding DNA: TGTGCCAGTAGTATTGGGCAGGGTCGGGACGCCGGGGAGCTGTTTTTT. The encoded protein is CASSIGQGRDAGELFF.

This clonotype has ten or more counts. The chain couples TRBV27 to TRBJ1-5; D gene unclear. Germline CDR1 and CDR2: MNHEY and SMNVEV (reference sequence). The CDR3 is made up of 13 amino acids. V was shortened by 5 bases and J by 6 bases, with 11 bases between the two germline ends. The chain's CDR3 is CASSPWAFQPQHF. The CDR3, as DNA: TGTGCCAGCAGTCCGTGGGCTTTTCAGCCCCAGCATTTT.

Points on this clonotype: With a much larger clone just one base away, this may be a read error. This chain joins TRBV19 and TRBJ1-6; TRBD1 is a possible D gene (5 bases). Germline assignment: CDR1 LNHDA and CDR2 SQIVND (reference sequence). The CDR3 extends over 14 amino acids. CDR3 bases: TGTGCCAGTAGTATCCAGGGTGAGAAGTCACCCCCCCACTTT. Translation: CASSIQGEKSPPHF. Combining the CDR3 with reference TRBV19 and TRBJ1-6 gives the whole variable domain DGGITQSPKYLFRKEGQNVTLSCEQNLNHDAMYWYRQDPGQGLRLIYYSQIVNDFQKGDIAEGYSVSREKKESFPLTVTSAQKNPTAFYLCASSIQGEKSPPHFGNGTRLTVT.

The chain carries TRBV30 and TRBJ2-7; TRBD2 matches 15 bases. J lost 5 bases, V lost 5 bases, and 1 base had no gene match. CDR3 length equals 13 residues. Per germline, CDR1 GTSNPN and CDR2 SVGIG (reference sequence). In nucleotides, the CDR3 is TGTGCCTGGGGGACTAGCGGGAGGAACGAGCAGTACTTC. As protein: CAWGTSGRNEQYF.

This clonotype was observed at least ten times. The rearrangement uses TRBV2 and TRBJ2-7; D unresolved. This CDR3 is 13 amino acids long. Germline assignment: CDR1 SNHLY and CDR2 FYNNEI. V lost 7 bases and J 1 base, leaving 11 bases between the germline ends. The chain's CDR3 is CASTWGQSYEQYF. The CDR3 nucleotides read TGTGCCAGCACCTGGGGTCAGTCCTACGAGCAGTACTTC.

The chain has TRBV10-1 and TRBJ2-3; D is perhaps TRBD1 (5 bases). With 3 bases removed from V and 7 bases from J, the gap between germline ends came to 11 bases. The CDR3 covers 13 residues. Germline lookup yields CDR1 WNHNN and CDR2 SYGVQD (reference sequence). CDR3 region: CASSETGSYTQYF. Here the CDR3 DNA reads TGCGCCAGCAGTGAAACAGGCTCCTATACGCAGTATTTT.

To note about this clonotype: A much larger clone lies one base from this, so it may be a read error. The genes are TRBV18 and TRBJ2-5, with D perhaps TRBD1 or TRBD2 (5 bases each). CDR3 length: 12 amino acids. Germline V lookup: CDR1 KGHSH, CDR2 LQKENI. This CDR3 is CACSPGGETQYF. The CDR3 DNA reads TGTGCCTGCTCACCTGGGGGAGAGACCCAGTACTTC.

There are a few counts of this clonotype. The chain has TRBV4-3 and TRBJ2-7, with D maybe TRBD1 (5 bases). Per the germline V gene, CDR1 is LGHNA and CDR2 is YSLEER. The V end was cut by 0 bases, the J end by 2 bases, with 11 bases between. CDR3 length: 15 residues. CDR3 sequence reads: CASSQDRIGAYEQYF. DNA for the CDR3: TGCGCCAGCAGCCAAGATAGGATAGGGGCCTACGAGCAGTACTTC.